The 22 T cell receptor beta chains below were found in one sample sequenced in a study of T cells in Graves' hyperthyroidism and ophthalmopathy. RNA transcripts gave rise to amplified TCR beta CDR3 regions. HTBI primers were employed in a first-round RT-PCR of the TCR CDR3. One entry per CDR3 protein results from TCRdb running MiXCR on the multiplex PCR reads. Among around 350,000 distinct CDR3 sequences, approximately 13% were seen once, and the ten largest hold over 8.5%. Material for sequencing was blood. All receptors derive from a woman aged 18 to 35 with Graves' hyperthyroidism.

The chain recombines TRBV4-1 with TRBJ2-5; D possibly corresponds to TRBD2 (7 bases). The CDR3 spans 15 residues. Trimming removed 1 base at V and 5 bases at J, with 14 bases between. Germline V gene sequence: CDR1 MGHRA, CDR2 YSYEKL. The CDR3 DNA sequence: TGCGCCAGCAGCCAAGGTGGGGGGGGCCGCGAGACCCAGTACTTC. This sequence encodes CASSQGGGGRETQYF.

This clonotype was seen a few times. The rearrangement links TRBV2 to TRBJ2-1; D gene uncertain. This CDR3 comprises 17 residues. From germline, CDR1 is SNHLY and CDR2 FYNNEI. V shed 6 bases and J shed 10 bases, with 28 bases lying between them. The CDR3: CASREKVNVGPQYEQFF. The CDR3 DNA reads TGTGCCAGCAGAGAAAAAGTTAACGTCGGCCCCCAGTACGAGCAGTTCTTC.

This clonotype was seen ten or more times. The chain links TRBV28 to TRBJ1-5; 7 positions match TRBD1. The CDR3 loop spans 15 amino acids. With V trimmed by 6 bases and J by 2 bases, 7 bases remained unmatched. From germline, CDR1 is MDHEN and CDR2 SYDVKM. CDR3 sequence: CASRRDRVGNQPQHF. The CDR3 nucleotides read TGTGCCAGCAGACGAGACAGGGTGGGCAATCAGCCCCAGCATTTT.

This clonotype was found many times. The chain couples TRBV20-1 to TRBJ1-1; perhaps TRBD1 as D (6 bases). Germline values: CDR1 DFQATT, CDR2 SNEGSKA (reference sequence). CDR3 size: 12 residues. V was shortened by 3 bases and J by 2 bases, with 7 bases between the two germline ends. CDR3 DNA: TGCAGTGCTAGGACAGGCAACACTGAAGCTTTCTTT. The encoded protein is CSARTGNTEAFF.

The gene calls are TRBV10-1 and TRBJ2-2; D not certain. The CDR3 is 14 amino acids. CDR1 is WNHNN, CDR2 SYGVQD, per germline (reference sequence). With 3 bases removed from V and 5 bases from J, the gap between germline ends came to 10 bases. Here the CDR3 reads CASSEDRSTGELFF. As DNA, the CDR3 is TGCGCCAGCAGTGAAGATCGGTCAACCGGGGAGCTGTTTTTT.

The rearrangement joins TRBV7-3 to TRBJ2-3, with D uncertain. V was trimmed by 4 bases and J by 3 bases, leaving 8 bases between them. Germline values: CDR1 SGHTA, CDR2 FQGTGA. This CDR3 is built from 13 residues. The CDR3, as DNA: TGTGCCAGCAGCTCAACCCGGACAGATACGCAGTATTTT. Amino acids: CASSSTRTDTQYF. Full variable domain (missing parts from reference TRBV7-3 and TRBJ2-3): GAGVSQTPSNKVTEKGKYVELRCDPISGHTALYWYRQSLGQGPEFLIYFQGTGAADDSGLPNDRFFAVRPEGSVSTLKIQRTERGDSAVYLCASSSTRTDTQYFGPGTRLTVL.

This clonotype was detected a few times. This chain connects TRBV7-3 to TRBJ1-2, with TRBD1 identical over 7 bases. Germline-derived CDR1 and CDR2 are SGHTA and FQGTGA. V trimming: 4 bases; J trimming: 4 bases; junction bases outside the gene matches: 3. This CDR3 spans 13 amino acids. The CDR3 DNA is TGTGCCAGCAGCTCCGGACAGGTCTATGGCTACACCTTC. Amino acid sequence: CASSSGQVYGYTF. The variable domain in full, completed from reference TRBV7-3 and TRBJ1-2, reads GAGVSQTPSNKVTEKGKYVELRCDPISGHTALYWYRQSLGQGPEFLIYFQGTGAADDSGLPNDRFFAVRPEGSVSTLKIQRTERGDSAVYLCASSSGQVYGYTFGSGTRLTVV.

This clonotype was picked up a small number of times. The DNA is left out, because the CDR3 cannot be placed on it with certainty; the CDR3 is given as TCRdb lists it. The CDR3 reads CASSSSSAAYGYTF. This chain links TRBV25-1 with TRBJ1-2. The CDR3 spans 14 amino acids, including both terminal residues. Germline CDR1 MGHDK, CDR2 SYGVNS.

This clonotype was seen ten or more times. The rearrangement links TRBV20-1 to TRBJ1-3; no clear D gene. V lost 6 bases, J lost 4 bases, and 7 bases lay in between. The length of the CDR3 is 11 residues. CDR1 is DFQATT and CDR2 is SNEGSKA in the germline V gene (reference sequence). The DNA of the CDR3 is TGCAGTGCCCTGCTGGGAAACACCATATATTTT. Residues: CSALLGNTIYF.

The chain combines TRBV12-3 or TRBV12-4 with TRBJ2-5, with D tentatively TRBD2 (6 bases). The CDR3 is 12 residues long. V lost 6 bases and J 5 bases, leaving 10 bases between the germline ends. The CDR3 region has the DNA TGTGCCAGCAGCAAAGGGAGGGAGACCCAGTACTTC. Encoded protein: CASSKGRETQYF.

This clonotype was recorded at least ten times. V gene TRBV12-3 or TRBV12-4 combines with J gene TRBJ2-3; 14 nucleotides match TRBD2. CDR3 length: 17 residues. The trim removed 5 bases at V and 5 bases at J, leaving 9 bases unmatched. The CDR3 nucleotides are TGTGCCAGCAGTCCAAGACTAGCGGGGGGGCCAGGAGATACGCAGTATTTT. This codes for CASSPRLAGGPGDTQYF.

This clonotype was found a few times. The chain links TRBV3-1 to TRBJ1-3; no firm D call. V was clipped by 3 bases and J by 5 bases, with 11 bases between them. Germline values: CDR1 LGHDT, CDR2 YNNKEL (reference sequence). The length of the CDR3 is 14 residues. The CDR3 reads CASSHGSTRNTIYF. For the CDR3, the DNA is TGTGCCAGCAGCCACGGAAGCACCCGAAACACCATATATTTT. The full variable domain, in which reference TRBV3-1 and TRBJ1-3 provide the parts outside the CDR3, is DTAVSQTPKYLVTQMGNDKSIKCEQNLGHDTMYWYKQDSKKFLKIMFSYNNKELIINETVPNRFSPKSPDKAHLNLHINSLELGDSAVYFCASSHGSTRNTIYFGEGSWLTVV.

A word on this clonotype: Just one base apart from a much larger clone, this may be a read error. J is TRBJ2-5 and V is TRBV7-9; D perhaps matches TRBD1 (7 bases). CDR1 SEHNR and CDR2 FQNEAQ come from the germline V gene (reference sequence). V was trimmed by 5 bases and J by 6 bases, leaving 16 bases between them. This CDR3 has 14 residues. This CDR3 is CASSPGPGGQTQYF. In DNA, the CDR3 is TGTGCCAGCAGCCCCGGGCCAGGGGGGCAGACCCAGTACTTC. The complete variable domain, with remaining parts taken from reference TRBV7-9 and TRBJ2-5, reads DTGVSQNPRHKITKRGQNVTFRCDPISEHNRLYWYRQTLGQGPEFLTYFQNEAQLEKSRLLSDRFSAERPKGSFSTLEIQRTEQGDSAMYLCASSPGPGGQTQYFGPGTRLLVL.

This clonotype occurred a few times. V and J are TRBV11-2 and TRBJ1-6, with no clear D. V was cut by 5 bases and J by 7 bases, with 15 bases left in between. Germline-derived CDR1 and CDR2 are SGHAT and FQNNGV. The CDR3 runs to 15 residues. The CDR3 spells CASSDRGWENSPLHF. Written as DNA, the CDR3 is TGTGCCAGCAGCGATCGGGGTTGGGAGAATTCACCCCTCCACTTT. The complete variable domain, with remaining parts taken from reference TRBV11-2 and TRBJ1-6, reads EAGVAQSPRYKIIEKRQSVAFWCNPISGHATLYWYQQILGQGPKLLIQFQNNGVVDDSQLPKDRFSAERLKGVDSTLKIQPAKLEDSAVYLCASSDRGWENSPLHFGNGTRLTVT.

Many counts were recorded for this clonotype. The chain joins TRBV24-1 to TRBJ1-1; tentatively, D is TRBD1 (6 bases). This CDR3 comprises 14 residues. V dropped 3 bases and J dropped 2 bases, with 9 bases sitting between them. Germline CDR1 and CDR2: KGHDR and SFDVKD. The CDR3 reads CATSDAQGNTEAFF. The CDR3 DNA is TGTGCCACCAGTGATGCACAGGGAAACACTGAAGCTTTCTTT.

This clonotype has only a few counts. The V gene is TRBV7-2, the J gene TRBJ1-1; D uncertain. In germline, CDR1 is SGHTA, CDR2 FQGNSA. V lost 5 bases and J lost 3, with 10 bases in between. This CDR3 spans 13 amino acids. CDR3 amino acids: CASSRRIDTEAFF. Here the CDR3 DNA reads TGTGCCAGCAGCCGCCGGATCGACACTGAAGCTTTCTTT.

This sequence joins TRBV6-4 and TRBJ2-3; unclear D gene. The V end lost 8 bases, the J end lost 5 bases, and 8 bases lay between the germline ends. Germline loops: CDR1 MRHNA, CDR2 SNTAGT. This CDR3 contains 11 residues. In DNA form, the CDR3 reads TGTGCCAGCCCCCCGGAAGATACGCAGTATTTT. Translation gives CASPPEDTQYF.

This clonotype was found many times. The chain joins TRBV7-2 to TRBJ2-3; no definite D call. V lost 1 base, J lost 6 bases, and 8 bases lay in between. Germline lookup yields CDR1 SGHTA and CDR2 FQGNSA. The CDR3 is 13 amino acids. The CDR3 DNA is TGTGCCAGCAGCTTAGAGGCCTGGGATACGCAGTATTTT. Translated, it gives CASSLEAWDTQYF.

Many counts were recorded for this clonotype. The chain is built from TRBV7-2 and TRBJ2-1; 11 nucleotides line up with TRBD2. The CDR3 is 13 residues long. Looked up from germline, CDR1 is SGHTA and CDR2 is FQGNSA. V was clipped by 6 bases and J by 8 bases; unmatched bases: 3. The CDR3 nucleotides read TGTGCCAGCAGGCTAGCGGGAGGACATGAGCAGTTCTTC. This encodes CASRLAGGHEQFF.

This clonotype was seen only a few times. The gene calls are TRBV5-8 and TRBJ1-5; D is unclear. The CDR3 runs 13 residues. Germline V lookup: CDR1 SGHTS, CDR2 YDEGEE. Trimming shortened V by 2 bases and J by 5 bases, and 8 bases separated the two germline ends. CDR3 bases: TGTGCCAGCAGCTTAAGATTCCATCAGCCCCAGCATTTT. Translated, it gives CASSLRFHQPQHF.

This clonotype has ten or more counts. The V and J genes are TRBV28 and TRBJ1-1; TRBD1 matches 9 bases. This CDR3 contains 16 residues. The V and J ends lost 2 bases and 5 bases, in that order; junction bases with no gene match: 9. Germline CDR1 is MDHEN and CDR2 is SYDVKM. The CDR3 DNA sequence: TGTGCCAGCAGTTTAAATCCCGGGACAGGGAAGACTGAAGCTTTCTTT. It is translated as CASSLNPGTGKTEAFF.

This rearrangement joins TRBV24-1 to TRBJ2-3; D possibly uses TRBD1 or TRBD2 (5 bases each). Germline V CDR1 and CDR2: KGHDR, SFDVKD. The CDR3 is made up of 18 amino acids. V was shortened by 0 bases and J by 2 bases, with 17 bases between the two germline ends. Here the CDR3 reads CATSDLYKVGETTDTQYF. The CDR3 coding sequence is TGTGCCACCAGTGATTTGTATAAAGTGGGGGAAACCACAGATACGCAGTATTTT.